The 7 T cell receptor beta chains reported below all come from one sample, sequenced in a study of Ad26.COV2.S vaccination and SARS-CoV-2 variants. Treatment denoted: roughly 20 received Ad26.COV2.S at low or high dose, single or two shots; roughly five received placebo; per-sample allocation not given. Collection of samples fell on day 63 after the first vaccine or placebo injection. Generated by immunoSEQ multiplex PCR, the TCRdb table keeps only in-frame clones and is missing some. The sample holds about 400,000 clones, around 91% seen once. The sample here was peripheral blood, taken in a trial of Ad26.COV2.S vaccine versus placebo. The receptors stem from a person between 18 and 65 years old who received the Ad26.COV2.S COVID-19 vaccine or a placebo.

The chain is built from TRBV25-1 and TRBJ2-7; tentatively, D is TRBD1 (6 bases). The germline V gene has CDR1 MGHDK and CDR2 SYGVNS. V was cut by 3 bases and J by 5 bases, with 14 bases left in between. The CDR3 has 14 amino acids. In nucleotides, the CDR3 is TGTGCCAGCAGTGAGAGGCAGGGGCACCACGAGCAGTACTTC. Its protein product is CASSERQGHHEQYF.

The CDR3 DNA sequence: TGTGCCAGTAGACCCCGGGGAACCTCCTACGAGCAGTACTTC. Translated: CASRPRGTSYEQYF. The V gene is TRBV19, the J gene TRBJ2-7; a weak D match, TRBD2 (5 bases). The germline V and J ends were trimmed by 6 bases and 0 bases, with 12 bases remaining between them. This CDR3 contains 14 residues. In germline, CDR1 is LNHDA, CDR2 SQIVND (reference sequence).

V gene TRBV28 combines with J gene TRBJ2-5; D gene unclear. Trimming took off 1 base at V and 2 bases at J, with 11 bases between the two ends. CDR1 and CDR2 from the germline V gene are MDHEN and SYDVKM. The CDR3 spans 15 residues. For the CDR3, the DNA is TGTGCCAGCAGTTTATCCCCCGGAAAACAAGAGACCCAGTACTTC. Its translation: CASSLSPGKQETQYF.

This chain links TRBV2 with TRBJ2-1; D not certain. CDR1 SNHLY and CDR2 FYNNEI come from the germline V gene. This CDR3 contains 11 residues. V was trimmed by 6 bases and J by 10 bases, leaving 10 bases between them. The CDR3 loop reads CASRTSLEQFF. The CDR3, as DNA: TGTGCCAGCAGAACGAGTCTCGAGCAGTTCTTC.

This sequence joins TRBV4-1 and TRBJ1-5, with D maybe TRBD1 (5 bases). The V gene lost 1 base and the J gene lost 3 bases, with 10 bases spanning the gap. CDR3 length: 15 amino acids. Germline V gene sequence: CDR1 MGHRA, CDR2 YSYEKL. CDR3 in DNA: TGCGCCAGCAGCCAAGTCGGGGGTCCCAATCAGCCCCAGCATTTT. This codes for CASSQVGGPNQPQHF.

This clone is a singleton in its sample. The V and J genes are TRBV30 and TRBJ1-5; 7 positions agree with TRBD1. V dropped 2 bases and J dropped 9; count of bases not matched to a gene: 7. The CDR3 covers 13 residues. Germline V gene sequence: CDR1 GTSNPN, CDR2 SVGIG (reference sequence). Written as DNA, the CDR3 is TGTGCCTGGAGTCTACAGGGGTCGCGGCCCCAGCATTTT. Protein: CAWSLQGSRPQHF.

The chain has TRBV28 and TRBJ1-1; possible D gene TRBD1, 5 bases. V gave up 1 base and J gave up 2 bases, with 14 bases separating them. This CDR3 is 16 amino acids long. Germline V gene sequence: CDR1 MDHEN, CDR2 SYDVKM. CDR3 amino acids: CASSLSGGALNTEAFF. CDR3 coding DNA: TGTGCCAGCAGTTTATCTGGGGGTGCTTTAAACACTGAAGCTTTCTTT.